This paragraph covers one T cell receptor (beta chain) sequence. The antigen is undetermined. The authors distributed each subset's genomic DNA evenly over several immunoSEQ plates. Some 30,000 T cell genomes (about 210 ng DNA) went into each sorted-subset replicate. Data came from immunoSEQ multiplex PCR; TCRdb stores just in-frame clones and leaves some out. In the table there are under 200,000 clones, approximately 95% of which are singletons. Trimming removed 5 bases from V and 5 bases from J; junction bases left unmatched: 4. Germline CDR1 and CDR2: MNHEY and SMNVEV (reference sequence). The CDR3 covers 16 residues. The data originate from a study of shared clonotypes between healthy human individuals. The study, taken as a whole, reports: The study found lower generation probabilities in non-shared clonotypes than in those shared by all four donors.

The chain joins TRBV27 to TRBJ2-2; TRBD2 matches 14 bases. This TCR was sampled from a woman under 40 in good health. Source material: naive CD4+ T cells sorted from blood. Subset noted: CD45RA+ positively selected. The CDR3 is CASSQRLAGGTGELFF. CDR3 in DNA: TGTGCCAGCAGTCAGAGACTAGCGGGAGGGACCGGGGAGCTGTTTTTT.